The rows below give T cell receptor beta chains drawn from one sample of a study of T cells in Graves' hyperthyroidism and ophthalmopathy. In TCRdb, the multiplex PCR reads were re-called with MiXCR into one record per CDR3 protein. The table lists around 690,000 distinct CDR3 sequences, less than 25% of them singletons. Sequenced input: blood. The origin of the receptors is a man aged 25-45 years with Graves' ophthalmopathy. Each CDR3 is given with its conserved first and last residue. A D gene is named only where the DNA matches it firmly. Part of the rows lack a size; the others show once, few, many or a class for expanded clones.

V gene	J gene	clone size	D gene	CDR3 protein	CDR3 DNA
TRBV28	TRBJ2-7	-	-	CASTTGDLPSYEQYF	TGTGCCAGCACCACGGGGGACCTCCCCTCCTACGAGCAGTACTTC
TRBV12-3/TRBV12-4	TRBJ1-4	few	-	CASSFGTWDEKLFF	TGTGCCAGCAGTTTCGGGACCTGGGATGAAAAACTGTTTTTT
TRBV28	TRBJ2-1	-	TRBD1	CASSPGGTPGQGVAQTYNEQFF	TGTGCCAGCAGTCCTGGTGGGACCCCGGGACAGGGAGTCGCGCAGACGTACAATGAGCAGTTCTTC
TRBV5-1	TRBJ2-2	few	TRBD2	CASSLPSGSPTGELFF	TGCGCCAGCAGCCTGCCTAGCGGGAGCCCCACCGGGGAGCTGTTTTTT
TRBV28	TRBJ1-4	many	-	CASSPSPSEKLFF	TGTGCCAGCAGTCCCTCACCTAGTGAAAAACTGTTTTTT
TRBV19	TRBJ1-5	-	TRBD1	CASSHRTGYQPQHF	TGTGCCAGTAGTCACAGGACAGGGTATCAGCCCCAGCATTTT
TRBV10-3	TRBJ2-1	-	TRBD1	CAIRGGQATRLNEQFF	TGTGCCATCAGGGGGGGACAGGCGACTAGATTGAATGAGCAGTTCTTC
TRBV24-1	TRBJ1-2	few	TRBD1	CATSDPRQGGNYGYTF	TGTGCCACCAGTGATCCAAGACAGGGGGGGAACTATGGCTACACCTTC
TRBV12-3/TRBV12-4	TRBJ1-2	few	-	CASSRDTASRYTF	TGTGCCAGCAGTCGGGACACCGCCAGTCGCTACACCTTC
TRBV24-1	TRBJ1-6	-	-	CATSDSRSNSPLHF	TGTGCCACCAGTGACTCCAGGAGTAATTCACCCCTCCACTTT
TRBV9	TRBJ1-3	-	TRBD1	CASSVTGVSGNTIYF	TGTGCCAGCAGCGTTACAGGGGTTAGTGGAAACACCATATATTTT
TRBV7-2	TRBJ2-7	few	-	CASSGNSYEQYF	TGTGCCAGCAGCGGCAACTCCTACGAGCAGTACTTC
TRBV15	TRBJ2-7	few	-	CAASRRGGGREQYF	TGTGCCGCCAGCAGACGAGGGGGAGGCCGCGAGCAGTACTTC
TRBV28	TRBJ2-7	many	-	CASSLPQGLGTYEQYF	TGTGCCAGCAGTTTACCCCAGGGGTTGGGTACGTACGAGCAGTACTTC
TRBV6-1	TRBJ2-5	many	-	CASSPRDQETQYF	TGTGCCAGCAGCCCCCGGGACCAAGAGACCCAGTACTTC
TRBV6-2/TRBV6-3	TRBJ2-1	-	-	CASSLTRPGTRNPSSYNEQFF	TGTGCCAGCAGCCTCACCCGTCCCGGGACGAGAAACCCGAGCTCCTACAATGAGCAGTTCTTC
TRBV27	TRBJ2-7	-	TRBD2	CASSRTSASPHEQYF	TGTGCCAGCAGCCGAACTAGCGCGAGCCCCCACGAGCAGTACTTC
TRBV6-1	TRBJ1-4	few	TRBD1	CASSFRQGQDEKLFF	TGTGCCAGCAGTTTCCGACAGGGGCAAGATGAAAAACTGTTTTTT
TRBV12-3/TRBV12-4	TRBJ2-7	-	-	CASTYGGVYEQYF	TGTGCCAGCACCTACGGCGGGGTTTACGAGCAGTACTTC
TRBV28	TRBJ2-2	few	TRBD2	CASSSLTSGSFVDTGELFF	TGTGCCAGCAGTTCGCTGACTAGCGGGAGTTTCGTCGACACCGGGGAGCTGTTTTTT
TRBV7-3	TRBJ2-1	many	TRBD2	CASSLGTSGKFEQFF	TGTGCCAGCAGCCTTGGGACTAGCGGGAAGTTTGAGCAGTTCTTC
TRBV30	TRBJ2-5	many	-	CAWSSRMGPKVKETQYF	TGTGCCTGGAGTTCTCGGATGGGCCCGAAGGTAAAAGAGACCCAGTACTTC
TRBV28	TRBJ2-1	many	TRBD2	CASSLPGLAGEQQFF	TGTGCCAGCAGTTTACCCGGACTAGCGGGAGAGCAGCAGTTCTTC
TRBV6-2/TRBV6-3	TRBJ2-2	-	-	CASSSRPGELFF	TGTGCCAGCAGTTCACGTCCCGGGGAGCTGTTTTTT
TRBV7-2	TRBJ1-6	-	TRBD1	CASSLDRAGNSPLHF	TGTGCCAGCAGCTTGGACAGGGCGGGGAATTCACCCCTCCACTTT
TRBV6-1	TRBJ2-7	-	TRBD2	CASTPTSGYEQYF	TGTGCCAGCACTCCGACTAGCGGCTACGAGCAGTACTTC
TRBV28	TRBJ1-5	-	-	CASFTGGQPQHF	TGTGCCAGCTTTACAGGAGGACAGCCCCAGCATTTT
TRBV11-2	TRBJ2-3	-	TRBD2	CASSLEPSGTSGSLGTDTQYF	TGTGCCAGCAGCCTAGAGCCCTCCGGGACTAGCGGGAGTTTAGGCACAGATACGCAGTATTTT
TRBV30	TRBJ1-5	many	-	CACSTGRGYSNQPQHF	TGTGCCTGTTCGACGGGGCGAGGGTATAGCAATCAGCCCCAGCATTTT
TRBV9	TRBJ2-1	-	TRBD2	CASSMTSGISYNEQFF	TGTGCCAGCAGCATGACTAGCGGGATATCCTACAATGAGCAGTTCTTC
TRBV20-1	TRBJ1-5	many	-	CSARETVNQPQHF	TGCAGTGCTAGAGAGACCGTAAATCAGCCCCAGCATTTT
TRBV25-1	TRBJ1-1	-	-	CASSERVEAFF	TGTGCCAGCAGTGAAAGGGTTGAAGCTTTCTTT
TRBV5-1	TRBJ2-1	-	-	CASSFGVKGSGSTKLYNEQFF	TGCGCCAGCAGCTTCGGGGTCAAAGGCAGCGGGTCCACAAAACTATACAATGAGCAGTTCTTC
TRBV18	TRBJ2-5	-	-	CASSPFASETYQETQYF	TGTGCCAGCTCACCATTTGCTAGCGAAACATACCAAGAGACCCAGTACTTC
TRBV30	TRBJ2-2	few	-	CAWSPLRPGELFF	TGTGCCTGGAGTCCACTAAGGCCCGGGGAGCTGTTTTTT
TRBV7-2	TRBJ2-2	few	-	CASSFASKATGELFF	TGTGCCAGCAGCTTTGCCAGCAAGGCAACCGGGGAGCTGTTTTTT
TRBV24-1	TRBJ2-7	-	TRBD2	CATSDKGLAGVYEQYF	TGTGCCACCAGTGATAAGGGACTAGCGGGAGTTTACGAGCAGTACTTC
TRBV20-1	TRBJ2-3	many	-	CSATAASSSTDTQYF	TGCAGTGCTACCGCGGCGAGCTCTAGCACAGATACGCAGTATTTT
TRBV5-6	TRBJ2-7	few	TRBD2	CASSLRTSGRVYEQYF	TGTGCCAGCAGCCTAAGGACTAGCGGGAGAGTTTACGAGCAGTACTTC
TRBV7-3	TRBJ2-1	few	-	CASSAGLQSYNEQFF	TGTGCCAGCAGCGCGGGACTTCAATCCTACAATGAGCAGTTCTTC
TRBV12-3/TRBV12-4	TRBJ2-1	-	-	CASNPGEDPYNEQFF	TGTGCCAGCAACCCTGGGGAGGACCCCTACAATGAGCAGTTCTTC
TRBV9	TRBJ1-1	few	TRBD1	CDSSVGYGQGDTEAFF	TGTGACAGCAGCGTAGGGTACGGACAGGGTGACACTGAAGCTTTCTTT
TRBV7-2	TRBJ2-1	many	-	CASSPDNYEQFF	TGTGCCAGCAGCCCCGACAACTATGAGCAGTTCTTC
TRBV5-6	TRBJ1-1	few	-	CASSFPGLGNTEAFF	TGTGCCAGCAGCTTTCCGGGGCTCGGGAACACTGAAGCTTTCTTT
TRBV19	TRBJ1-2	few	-	CASSIPQDNYGYTF	TGTGCCAGTAGTATTCCACAGGATAACTATGGCTACACCTTC
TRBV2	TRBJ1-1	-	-	CASSSQGPKTEAFF	TGTGCCAGCAGTTCTCAGGGGCCGAAGACTGAAGCTTTCTTT
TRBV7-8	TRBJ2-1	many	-	CASTSDGDPYNEQFF	TGTGCCAGCACCTCCGATGGAGACCCGTACAATGAGCAGTTCTTC
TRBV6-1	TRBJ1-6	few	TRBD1	CASSEDRGALNSPLHF	TGTGCCAGCAGTGAGGACAGGGGCGCCCTTAATTCACCCCTCCACTTT
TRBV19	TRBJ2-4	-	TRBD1	CASSYIRDSLAKNIQYF	TGTGCCAGTAGTTACATCCGGGACAGTTTAGCCAAAAACATTCAGTACTTC
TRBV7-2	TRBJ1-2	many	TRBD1	CASSLSWDRRGGYTF	TGTGCCAGCAGCTTATCGTGGGACAGGCGAGGTGGCTACACCTTC